This T cell receptor beta chain was recovered during a study of blood T cell repertoires in COVID-19. The wider study: Sources were T cells, B-cell-depleted T cells, or PBMCs; the material itself was cDNA or gDNA.

Method: immunoSEQ multiplex PCR; TCRdb's copy keeps in-frame clones and lacks some. The table has 310,000 or so clones, about 85% seen once; the top ten hold 5.5% to 6%. Specimen: PBMCs or T cells enriched from blood (not recorded which). The clonotype originates from a woman in her thirties who had recovered from COVID-19.

The CDR3 coding sequence is TGTGCCAGCAGCTTAGACTCTTCTGGAGTCGCCGGGGAGCTGTTTTTT. Amino acids: CASSLDSSGVAGELFF. This chain joins TRBV7-2 and TRBJ2-2; unclear D gene. The V end was cut by 1 base, the J end by 6 bases, with 15 bases between. Germline lookup yields CDR1 SGHTA and CDR2 FQGNSA. This CDR3 comprises 16 residues.